What follows is one T cell receptor beta chain and its context. This record comes from a study of blood T cell repertoires in COVID-19. Trimming took 4 bases from V and 3 from J; bases not matched to a gene: 10. This CDR3 spans 18 amino acids. Germline V lookup: CDR1 LGHNT, CDR2 FRNRAP. Sequenced by immunoSEQ multiplex PCR; TCRdb stores in-frame clones only, minus some. This sample has about 210,000 clones; 90% occur once, and the top ten carry over 0.95%. The material sequenced was PBMCs or T cells enriched from blood (not recorded which). This chain links TRBV12-5 with TRBJ1-4; 11 nucleotides match TRBD1. The receptor comes from a young man who had recovered from COVID-19. CDR3 nucleotide sequence: TGTGCTAGTGGTTCCCAGGACAGGGGGCGACTAGCTAATGAAAAACTGTTTTTT. Translated, it gives CASGSQDRGRLANEKLFF.